These 28 T cell receptor beta chains originate from one sample sequenced in a study of blood T cell repertoires in COVID-19 (dated by TCRdb to about 2020). Libraries were constructed by the immunoSEQ multiplex PCR assay. TCRdb limited this immuneACCESS table to in-frame rearrangements with V and J called. A share of clones is missing; checked studies link under half to unresolved V genes, and the rest is unexplained. This sample comprises around 200,000 clones, about 90% of them detected only once. The ten largest clones add up to 1.5% to 2% of the sample. Sequenced material: peripheral blood. These receptors all stem from a man in his forties with active or convalescent COVID-19.

Written as DNA, the CDR3 is TGCGCCAGCGCCGGGGGGTCTGAAGCTTTCTTT. This translates into CASAGGSEAFF. The J gene is TRBJ1-1, the V gene TRBV10-1, with D possibly matching TRBD1 (5 bases). V gave up 8 bases and J gave up 6 bases, with 10 bases separating them. The CDR3 covers 11 residues. Germline CDR1 reads WNHNN; CDR2 reads SYGVQD (reference sequence).

The CDR3 nucleotides are TGTGCCACAGGGGAAGGAGGACAGGGCCAGGTCTATGGCTACACCTTC. Translation: CATGEGGQGQVYGYTF. The chain employs TRBV28 and TRBJ1-2; TRBD1 matches 8 bases. V shed 10 bases, J shed 4 bases, and the junction held 17 bases outside the gene matches. Germline loops: CDR1 MDHEN, CDR2 SYDVKM. This CDR3 has 16 amino acids.

The chain joins TRBV11-2 to TRBJ1-2; D is uncertain. CDR1 is SGHAT and CDR2 is FQNNGV in the germline V gene. With 5 bases removed from V and 4 bases from J, the gap between germline ends came to 14 bases. CDR3 length: 14 amino acids. The CDR3 is CASSPLAGIYGYTF. DNA for the CDR3: TGTGCCAGCAGCCCCCTTGCGGGTATCTATGGCTACACCTTC.

The chain is built from TRBV9 and TRBJ1-1, with 8 bases identical to TRBD1. With V trimmed by 3 bases and J by 4 bases, 2 bases remained unmatched. CDR3 length: 13 residues. Germline CDR1 SGDLS, CDR2 YYNGEE. For the CDR3, the DNA is TGTGCCAGCAGCGCGGGACAGGCCACTGAAGCTTTCTTT. Translated: CASSAGQATEAFF.

The chain joins TRBV30 to TRBJ2-3, with D possibly matching TRBD2 (6 bases). This CDR3 has 15 amino acids. Germline V gives CDR1 GTSNPN, CDR2 SVGIG (reference sequence). Trimming shortened V by 2 bases and J by 9 bases, and 21 bases separated the two germline ends. The CDR3 nucleotides are TGTGCCTGGAGTAGACCGGGACTCCTCCTGGGAACGCAGTATTTT. Its protein product is CAWSRPGLLLGTQYF.

This chain uses TRBV7-8 with TRBJ1-5, with D possibly TRBD1 on 5 matching bases. Germline V CDR1 and CDR2: SGHVS, FQNEAQ. The V end lost 7 bases, the J end lost 3 bases, and 13 bases lay between the germline ends. CDR3 length equals 14 residues. This CDR3 is CASTSTGINQPQHF. CDR3 nucleotide sequence: TGTGCCAGCACAAGTACAGGAATCAATCAGCCCCAGCATTTT.

The chain is built from TRBV18 and TRBJ2-2; 9 positions agree with TRBD1. With V trimmed by 2 bases and J by 3 bases, 10 bases remained unmatched. Germline loops: CDR1 KGHSH, CDR2 LQKENI. CDR3 size: 18 residues. The CDR3 loop reads CASSPLPGRDRDTGELFF. The DNA for the CDR3 is TGTGCCAGCTCACCATTACCTGGTCGGGACAGGGACACCGGGGAGCTGTTTTTT.

V and J are TRBV9 and TRBJ2-3; 8 nucleotides align to TRBD2. V was clipped by 0 bases and J by 3 bases; unmatched bases: 12. From germline, CDR1 is SGDLS and CDR2 YYNGEE. CDR3 size: 18 residues. The CDR3 DNA is TGTGCCAGCAGCGTAGGAGTCCAAGCGGGAGAAATTACAGATACGCAGTATTTT. Its translation is CASSVGVQAGEITDTQYF.

The chain uses TRBV5-1 and TRBJ2-7, with TRBD2 matching 9 bases. Germline lookup yields CDR1 SGHRS and CDR2 YFSETQ. The CDR3 extends over 15 amino acids. The J segment lost 5 bases and the V segment lost 2 bases, leaving 8 bases of the junction unmatched. In DNA, the CDR3 is TGCGCCAGCAGCTTTCAAGCGGGGGGACCCCACGAGCAGTACTTC. This encodes CASSFQAGGPHEQYF.

This clone was observed a handful of times. The V call is TRBV19, the J call TRBJ2-1, with 11 bases fitting TRBD2. J lost 10 bases, V lost 3 bases, and 8 bases had no gene match. The CDR3 covers 15 residues. The V gene's germline CDR1 is LNHDA and CDR2 SQIVND (reference sequence). In DNA, the CDR3 is TGTGCCAGTAGTATTCTAGCGGGGGGAAATGGGGAGCAGTTCTTC. It is translated as CASSILAGGNGEQFF.

V and J are TRBV6-5 and TRBJ1-1, with 7 bases lining up with TRBD1. This CDR3 spans 12 amino acids. Germline trimming cut 4 bases from V and 7 bases from J; bases unmatched to any gene: 3. Germline-derived CDR1 and CDR2 are MNHEY and SVGAGI. The CDR3 protein is CASSLRGREAFF. Here the CDR3 DNA reads TGTGCCAGCAGTTTGAGGGGGCGTGAAGCTTTCTTT.

This chain joins TRBV25-1 and TRBJ2-1; TRBD1 aligns across 9 bases. The CDR3 sequence is 15 residues long. V trimming: 1 base; J trimming: 8 bases; junction bases outside the gene matches: 6. Germline-derived CDR1 and CDR2 are MGHDK and SYGVNS. CDR3 in amino acids: CASSEWGQGRDEQFF. CDR3 bases: TGTGCCAGCAGTGAATGGGGACAGGGTCGGGATGAGCAGTTCTTC.

The table lists this clone with a few counts. At the DNA level, this CDR3 is encoded by other sequences in the same sample as well. The chain carries TRBV11-2 and TRBJ1-3; TRBD1 is a possible D gene (5 bases). The CDR3 is 16 residues long. Trimming took off 0 bases at V and 0 bases at J, with 9 bases between the two ends. Germline V gene sequence: CDR1 SGHAT, CDR2 FQNNGV. The CDR3 loop is CASSLEVTGSGNTIYF. CDR3 sequence (DNA): TGTGCCAGCAGCTTAGAGGTAACAGGCTCTGGAAACACCATATATTTT.

This chain connects TRBV5-8 to TRBJ2-7; 7 bases agree with TRBD1. With 0 bases clipped from V and 0 bases from J, the junction kept 3 bases outside the gene matches. CDR1 and CDR2 from the germline V gene are SGHTS and YDEGEE. The CDR3 has 15 amino acids. The CDR3 here is CASSLDRGSSYEQYF. For the CDR3, the DNA is TGTGCCAGCAGCTTGGACAGGGGCAGCTCCTACGAGCAGTACTTC.

V is TRBV10-1 and J is TRBJ2-2; 7 nucleotides line up with TRBD1. This CDR3 is 15 amino acids long. J lost 1 base, V lost 6 bases, and 5 bases had no gene match. The germline V gene has CDR1 WNHNN and CDR2 SYGVQD (reference sequence). The CDR3 region is CASRAGTVNTGELFF. In nucleotides, the CDR3 is TGCGCCAGCAGGGCCGGGACAGTGAACACCGGGGAGCTGTTTTTT.

The J gene is TRBJ1-5, the V gene TRBV10-1; 8 bases align to TRBD1. CDR1 is WNHNN, CDR2 SYGVQD, per germline (reference sequence). Trimming removed 8 bases from V and 6 bases from J; junction bases left unmatched: 12. The CDR3 spans 15 residues. Here the CDR3 DNA reads TGCGCCAGCGGGATACCAGGGGGCGCAGGTCAGCCCCAGCATTTT. This gives the protein CASGIPGGAGQPQHF.

The V gene is TRBV30, the J gene TRBJ1-6; the match to TRBD1 covers 10 bases. The CDR3 totals 14 residues. Trimming cost V 7 bases and J 6 bases; bases outside gene matches: 6. In germline, CDR1 is GTSNPN, CDR2 SVGIG (reference sequence). CDR3 in amino acids: CAFSGDRGNSPLHF. The CDR3 DNA sequence: TGTGCCTTTAGCGGGGACAGGGGTAATTCACCCCTCCACTTT.

The gene calls are TRBV28 and TRBJ1-1; unclear D gene. This CDR3 is built from 16 residues. Deletions cut 4 bases from V and 1 base from J, with 16 bases between. The germline V gene encodes CDR1 MDHEN and CDR2 SYDVKM. CDR3 bases: TGTGCCAGCAGTTCCCCCCGGGAAGGGCCGAACACTGAAGCTTTCTTT. Translating gives CASSSPREGPNTEAFF.

In nucleotides, the CDR3 is TGTGCCAGCAGCGCCTCCGGGACTCCGCGCTCTGGAAACACCATATATTTT. This codes for CASSASGTPRSGNTIYF. The J gene is TRBJ1-3, the V gene TRBV9; TRBD1 might be the D (5 bases). V dropped 3 bases and J dropped 0 bases, with 16 bases sitting between them. Germline loops: CDR1 SGDLS, CDR2 YYNGEE. The length of the CDR3 is 17 residues.

The chain links TRBV6-5 to TRBJ1-5, with 10 bases that match TRBD1. V trimming: 6 bases; J trimming: 8 bases; junction bases outside the gene matches: 7. This CDR3 region has 14 residues. In germline, CDR1 is MNHEY, CDR2 SVGAGI. The CDR3 sequence: CASRETGGAEPQHF. The CDR3 bases are TGTGCCAGCAGAGAGACAGGGGGCGCTGAGCCCCAGCATTTT.

The chain is built from TRBV29-1 and TRBJ2-1, with 7 bases matching TRBD1. J gave up 0 bases and V 6 bases, and 2 bases lay outside the gene matches. CDR3 length equals 13 residues. From germline, CDR1 is SQVTM and CDR2 ANQGSEA. CDR3 loop: CSVRTGSYNEQFF. CDR3 coding DNA: TGCAGCGTCCGGACAGGCTCCTACAATGAGCAGTTCTTC.

The chain joins TRBV5-1 to TRBJ1-1, with a possible D match to TRBD1 (6 bases). Germline CDR1 SGHRS, CDR2 YFSETQ. This CDR3 contains 13 residues. V lost 0 bases, J lost 5 bases, and 8 bases lay in between. CDR3 nucleotide sequence: TGCGCCAGCAGCTTGGTAAGGGGGACTGAAGCTTTCTTT. Residues: CASSLVRGTEAFF.

J is TRBJ2-1 and V is TRBV18; 7 nucleotides line up with TRBD2. The CDR3 runs to 15 residues. Unmatched junction bases numbered 9, after V lost 6 bases and J lost 4 bases. Germline lookup yields CDR1 KGHSH and CDR2 LQKENI. The CDR3 nucleotides are TGTGCCAGCTCCCACGGTCCAGCGGGATACAATGAGCAGTTCTTC. Encoded protein: CASSHGPAGYNEQFF.

V gene TRBV18 combines with J gene TRBJ1-3; 7 bases are shared with TRBD1. The germline V gene encodes CDR1 KGHSH and CDR2 LQKENI. V lost 0 bases to trimming and J lost 4 bases; unmatched junction nucleotides: 3. This CDR3 region has 15 residues. CDR3: CASSPPPGQGNTIYF. DNA for the CDR3: TGTGCCAGCTCACCACCTCCGGGACAGGGAAACACCATATATTTT.

The chain joins TRBV6-5 to TRBJ1-2; D remains unclear. CDR1 is MNHEY, CDR2 SVGAGI, per germline. The CDR3 extends over 15 amino acids. Trimming shortened V by 5 bases and J by 4 bases, and 17 bases separated the two germline ends. CDR3 residues: CASSPAEFAGYGYTF. CDR3 sequence (DNA): TGTGCCAGCAGTCCGGCCGAATTCGCAGGCTATGGCTACACCTTC.

The J gene is TRBJ1-1, the V gene TRBV6-2 or TRBV6-3; D gene ambiguous. V lost 0 bases and J lost 0, with 11 bases in between. The CDR3 spans 16 residues. CDR1 and CDR2 (germline): MNHEY, SVGEGT. The CDR3 here is CASSYSRVNMNTEAFF. The CDR3, as DNA: TGTGCCAGCAGTTACTCACGGGTTAACATGAACACTGAAGCTTTCTTT.

This clone was recorded only once. The genes are TRBV2 and TRBJ2-3; D perhaps matches TRBD1 (6 bases). The germline CDR1 and CDR2 sequences are SNHLY and FYNNEI. The CDR3 is 13 amino acids. Trimming took off 10 bases at V and 2 bases at J, with 13 bases between the two ends. CDR3 in amino acids: CATTQGSTDTQYF. Here the CDR3 DNA reads TGTGCCACTACGCAGGGGTCCACAGATACGCAGTATTTT.

The chain is built from TRBV11-3 and TRBJ1-6; 9 bases are shared with TRBD1. CDR1 and CDR2 (germline): SGHNT, YENEEA. There are 16 residues in the CDR3. V lost 5 bases to trimming and J lost 7 bases; unmatched junction nucleotides: 9. The CDR3 sequence: CASSPSQGQGNSPLHF. DNA of the CDR3: TGTGCCAGCAGCCCCTCCCAGGGACAGGGAAATTCACCCCTCCACTTT.